The source of this T cell receptor (beta chain) is a study of cytomegalovirus exposure and HLA in healthy donors (dated by TCRdb to about 2017). Context from the whole study: An earlier analysis of some 600 of the donors reported approximately 300 Gb of sequence data and 95 million to 140 million unique TCR beta sequences obtained from about 170 million T cells. About 300 gigabases of sequencing data and around 85 million unique TCR sequences made up an early release that covered 500 to 650 HLA-typed donors. The genetic ancestry cluster associated with self-reported Caucasian donors included roughly 84% of the 300 to 400 genotyped donors. The study aimed to test whether signatures of past pathogen exposure could be identified by cataloging public T cell receptors. The T cell repertoires of 666 subjects were profiled by immunosequencing and related to cytomegalovirus serostatus. In addition to the first cohort of 650 to 750 subjects, a separate validation cohort of approximately 130 different subjects was used. High-throughput TCR immunosequencing, statistical association of individual TCRs with disease status, and machine learning were combined to predict cytomegalovirus infection status. A later analysis re-analyzed previously published TCR beta repertoires from approximately 700 donors and added high-resolution HLA genotyping to study TCR occurrence patterns. In the later analysis, no new phenotypic data were used to find candidate immune exposures; instead, reliance was placed on TCR beta sequences and their occurrence across donors. An earlier analysis of about 600 of the donors used high-throughput TCR beta sequencing to judge whether each TCR beta V gene segment behaved as functional or pseudogenic. Alongside the repertoire data, information on donor age, sex, ethnicity and CMV serostatus was compiled. A later genetic analysis took genome-wide SNP genotypes for about three fifths of the 666 donors and used that subset as a discovery cohort. All discovery cohort repertoires had been generated using a single sequencing platform. Class I and class II HLA loci were covered by the typing at four-digit resolution. The number of donors typed differed by locus, with about 629-630 for A, B, C, DRB1 and DQB1, 522 for DQA1, approximately 570 for DPA1, and some 470 for DPB1. Because of strong linkage in the cohort, 5 or 6 DR-DQ haplotypes were treated as single units for association and clustering. On average, about 240,000 unique TCR beta nucleotide sequences were sequenced per donor among 300 to 500 genotyped donors of the cohort, with roughly 20% of those sequences being non-productive.

In total, around 600 healthy bone marrow donors made up the cohort. At the time of sampling, every cohort member was nominally healthy, though immune exposures that went unrecorded were likely present. The donor was CMV seronegative and was included in the group of 352 seronegative cohort members. A peripheral blood sample was provided by each donor, and peripheral blood mononuclear cells were used for TCR beta sequencing. The Qiagen DNeasy Blood Extraction Kit was used to extract genomic DNA from the blood cell samples. General study outcomes and caveats: Assigning TCR associations to individual alleles was difficult when HLA alleles, especially DR and DQ, strongly co-occurred. Because counts were too low, seventeen rarely observed V segments, including chromosome 9 orphons, were excluded from the earlier analysis of around 640 of the donors. A group of highly shared sequence variants was considered likely to be a technical artifact of the sequencing pipeline. Some IMGT-functional V segments, including TRBV6-2 and TRBV6-3, could not be distinguished by the 87-base-pair reads and were therefore excluded. The classifier was reported to diagnose cytomegalovirus status with high specificity and sensitivity in both the original cohort and the validation cohort. Because some donors lacked HLA typing at each locus, the association tests relied only on the typed subset. Correlated functional status among segregating V segments might be attributable to linkage disequilibrium, but an unknown experimental factor could not be ruled out. In a later genetic analysis, fewer N-insertions in productive TCRs were reported among donors in an Asian-associated ancestry cluster than the roughly 670-donor mean. CMV serostatus was the only immune exposure information available for the cohort. The study gave a list of around 170 TCR beta chains associated with cytomegalovirus. Most CMV-associated TCR beta chains appeared to be HLA-restricted in a later analysis, and the HLA associations seemed to be driven largely by CMV exposure. A further reported finding was that TCR beta sequences accurately predicted the HLA-A and HLA-B alleles for most subjects in the first cohort. In an earlier analysis of 450 to 750 of the donors, most TCR beta V segments appeared in productive rearrangements about 87% or about 30% of the time, broadly matching IMGT annotations. In a later analysis, several top co-occurrence clusters were reported to appear linked to parvovirus B19, influenza, CMV and Epstein-Barr virus. V-gene and J-gene trimming of TCR beta chains was associated with a missense DCLRE1C variant in a later genetic analysis, and the association was replicated in an independent cohort. While some public TCRs were present in many individuals, most TCR sequences turned up only very rarely across donors. A few of the identified cytomegalovirus-associated TCR beta chains were confirmed in vitro to be specific for cytomegalovirus antigens. According to a later analysis, TCR association rates differed among HLA loci, with DRB1 alleles showing the most associated TCRs and HLA-C alleles showing the fewest. Roughly uniform sequencing depth across donors was assumed in presence/absence analyses, although this assumption may not hold. In a later analysis, around 17,000 TCR beta sequences were associated with specific HLA alleles at a false discovery rate of 0.05. The authors suggested that the approach could potentially be extended to other disease states and immunological phenotypes. In this cohort, only TCR beta chains were sequenced, and detectable features were limited by the absence of alpha or paired-chain data. A later analysis found that HLA-associated TCR beta chains were more clonally expanded and had lower generation probabilities than equally common non-associated chains.

Libraries were constructed by the immunoSEQ multiplex PCR assay. For the multiplex PCR, a mixture combining 60 forward primers for TCR Vbeta segments and 13 reverse primers for TCR Jbeta segments was used. The CDR3 region of rearranged TCR beta genes was amplified from genomic DNA by a multiplex PCR assay. The amplified TCR beta libraries were sequenced on the Illumina HiSeq System as 87-base-pair reads. Per the authors' processing: Across the roughly 670 repertoires, a later analysis counted 60 million to 90 million unique TCR beta chains, roughly 11 million of which were shared by at least two donors. Raw reads were error-corrected and collapsed into unique sequences by a nearest-neighbor algorithm in which closely related sequences were merged to remove PCR and sequencing errors. CDR3 sequences were aligned to IMGT reference sequences to assign V, D and J gene segments. For a sequence to be retained, a match of at least six nucleotides to both a V gene segment and a J gene segment was required. A rearrangement was called productive if the CDR3 had no stop codons and remained in frame with V and J, and every other rearrangement was called non-productive. Following IMGT convention, CDR3 was defined as the stretch from the second conserved V-encoded cysteine up to the conserved J-encoded phenylalanine. Sequences without an unambiguous match to a single V gene segment were excluded from the earlier analysis of 587 of the donors. In an earlier analysis of around 600 of the donors, V segments were called functional above 56.7% productive rearrangements and were called segregating when the between-donor standard deviation exceeded 5%. A statistical classification framework was built for diagnosing cytomegalovirus status from the catalog of TCR beta chain sequences. A later analysis assigned V and J genes by comparing TCR nucleotide sequences with IMGT/GENE-DB human TR gene sequences. Using the TCRdist pipeline, a later analysis assigned CDR3 sequences along with most-parsimonious VDJ recombination scenarios. In a later analysis, every TCR beta chain was defined by the combination of its CDR3 amino acid sequence and its V-gene family, and reads without a unique V-gene family were dropped. As a way to deal with suspected cross-contamination and a sequencing artifact, a later analysis dropped under 600 nucleotide sequences that were highly shared and had low generation probability. A later analysis calculated a clonal expansion index for each public chain from normalized within-repertoire ranks of inferred template counts. In a later analysis, generation probabilities were computed using a VDJ recombination model fitted to out-of-frame rearrangements, and the results were checked against IGoR. In a later analysis, hypergeometric tests were used to score TCR-TCR, TCR-HLA and TCR-CMV co-occurrence, with a repertoire-size bias correction applied to TCR pairs. A later analysis estimated false discovery rates by permuting HLA or CMV assignments 20 times. In a later analysis, co-occurring TCRs were grouped using DBSCAN, and TCRdist sequence similarity was added for clustering within HLA-allele-positive subsets. Repertoires with fewer than 30,000 or more than 120,000 public chains, plus five repertoires with anomalous nucleotide sharing, were excluded from co-occurrence clustering. Held by TCRdb, this immuneACCESS table contains in-frame sequences only and omits some clones. Under half of the omission traces to an unresolved V gene where checked; the cause of the rest is unknown. V, J and clone size are those of that table, while D and trimming were read from the DNA. In all, the sample holds about 160,000 clones, and 65% to 85% of those were seen once. Approximately 1.4% of the sample rests with the top ten.

According to the germline V gene, CDR1 reads SGHAT and CDR2 reads FQNNGV. Inclusive of the bounding cysteine and phenylalanine, the CDR3 is 16 residues long. Here the CDR3 DNA is all that survives: 48 bases in frame from base 1. Trimming takes 6 bases off V and 2 bases off J; junction bases not matched to a gene: 9. As regards this clone: It has no known antigen specificity. The input lacks base qualities; no much larger clone sits a single base away.

The material sequenced was PBMCs. The chain joins TRBV11-2 to TRBJ1-3, with 8 junctional bases fitting TRBD1. This clonotype originated in a woman aged 18-35 years in good health and CMV-seronegative. CDR3 loop: CASSIIQGATGNTIYF. In nucleotide form, the sequence is TGTGCCAGCAGTATAATTCAGGGGGCCACTGGAAACACCATATATTTT.